Following are 19 T cell receptor beta chains from one sample sequenced in a study of cytomegalovirus exposure and HLA in healthy donors. The assay was immunoSEQ multiplex PCR, and TCRdb's table has in-frame clones only and misses some. The sample consists of approximately 70,000 clones, around 94% of them appearing once. Sequenced: PBMCs. These receptors all stem from a woman between 18 and 29 years old in good health and CMV-seropositive.

This sequence joins TRBV13 and TRBJ2-3; 11 bases match TRBD2. This CDR3 has 17 amino acids. Germline assignment: CDR1 PRHDT and CDR2 FYEKMQ (reference sequence). The trim removed 3 bases at V and 5 bases at J, leaving 10 bases unmatched. The CDR3 here is CASSFGLAGGPRDTQYF. The DNA for the CDR3 is TGTGCCAGCAGCTTTGGCCTAGCGGGAGGCCCAAGAGATACGCAGTATTTT.

This sequence joins TRBV11-2 and TRBJ2-7; 9 positions agree with TRBD1. This CDR3 is built from 14 residues. Germline values: CDR1 SGHAT, CDR2 FQNNGV. V trimming: 6 bases; J trimming: 7 bases; junction bases outside the gene matches: 10. DNA for the CDR3: TGTGCCAGCAGGGCCGGGACAGGGATGTTAGAGCAGTACTTC. The encoded protein is CASRAGTGMLEQYF.

The rearrangement uses TRBV9 and TRBJ2-1; possible D gene TRBD2, 5 bases. The CDR3 length is 14 residues. V lost 0 bases to trimming and J lost 7 bases, with 11 bases between them. Looked up from germline, CDR1 is SGDLS and CDR2 is YYNGEE. CDR3 nucleotides: TGTGCCAGCAGCGTAGTGTCCGAGGGAAATGAGCAGTTCTTC. Translating it yields CASSVVSEGNEQFF.

The chain links TRBV6-1 to TRBJ1-1; tentative D call: TRBD1 (5 bases). The ends were cut back, 0 bases at V and 7 bases at J, with 9 bases in the middle. Per the germline V gene, CDR1 is MNHNS and CDR2 is SASEGT. This CDR3 contains 13 residues. CDR3 protein: CASSEAGGDEAFF. CDR3 in DNA: TGTGCCAGCAGTGAAGCCGGAGGGGATGAAGCTTTCTTT.

V usage is TRBV18 and J usage is TRBJ1-2, with TRBD1 identical over 7 bases. Germline V gene sequence: CDR1 KGHSH, CDR2 LQKENI. The V and J ends lost 4 bases and 3 bases, in that order; junction bases with no gene match: 8. This CDR3 is built from 15 residues. The CDR3 bases are TGTGCCAGCTCACTTACCGACAGGGCGGACTATGGCTACACCTTC. The encoded protein is CASSLTDRADYGYTF. Full variable domain (outside the CDR3, taken from reference TRBV18 and TRBJ1-2): NAGVMQNPRHLVRRRGQEARLRCSPMKGHSHVYWYRQLPEEGLKFMVYLQKENIIDESGMPKERFSAEFPKEGPSILRIQQVVRGDSAAYFCASSLTDRADYGYTFGSGTRLTVV.

This clone was seen just once. V usage is TRBV28 and J usage is TRBJ1-2; weak D call: TRBD1 (5 bases). CDR3 length equals 15 residues. V was clipped by 3 bases and J by 4 bases, with 15 bases between them. Germline V lookup: CDR1 MDHEN, CDR2 SYDVKM. CDR3 residues: CASSFKVRVTYGYTF. For the CDR3, the DNA is TGTGCCAGCAGTTTTAAAGTCAGGGTGACCTATGGCTACACCTTC.

V gene TRBV28 combines with J gene TRBJ1-1; D is possibly TRBD1 (5 bases). The V and J ends lost 2 bases and 5 bases respectively, with 15 bases between them. The CDR3 loop spans 15 amino acids. In germline, CDR1 is MDHEN, CDR2 SYDVKM. CDR3 in amino acids: CASSLGPGSPTEAFF. In DNA, the CDR3 is TGTGCCAGCAGTTTAGGGCCAGGGTCTCCGACTGAAGCTTTCTTT. The full variable domain, its missing parts supplied by reference TRBV28 and TRBJ1-1, is DVKVTQSSRYLVKRTGEKVFLECVQDMDHENMFWYRQDPGLGLRLIYFSYDVKMKEKGDIPEGYSVSREKKERFSLILESASTNQTSMYLCASSLGPGSPTEAFFGQGTRLTVV.

The rearrangement joins TRBV30 to TRBJ1-6; the D gene is possibly TRBD1 (5 bases). Between the trimmed V and J ends, which lost 3 bases and 5 bases, there was a span of 11 bases. The CDR3 is 14 amino acids. Looked up from germline, CDR1 is GTSNPN and CDR2 is SVGIG (reference sequence). The CDR3 sequence: CAWSPGGDNSPLHF. DNA of the CDR3: TGTGCCTGGAGCCCGGGGGGGGATAATTCACCCCTCCACTTT.

With respect to this clone: A read error may account for a junction end that differs from germline. The J gene is TRBJ1-4, the V gene TRBV29-1; TRBD1 aligns across 8 bases. CDR3 length equals 16 residues. Looked up from germline, CDR1 is SQVTM and CDR2 is ANQGSEA. CDR3 sequence reads: CSVEDRGPDPNEKLFF. The CDR3 region has the DNA TGCAGCGTGGAAGACAGGGGCCCTGATCCTAATGAAAAACTGTTTTTT.

In its sample, this clone was seen a few times. This chain connects TRBV5-6 to TRBJ1-6; TRBD1 agrees at 8 bases. With 1 base clipped from V and 9 bases from J, the junction kept 6 bases outside the gene matches. This CDR3 region has 15 residues. Germline V gives CDR1 SGHDT, CDR2 YYEEEE. CDR3 loop: CASSLTGGNLSPLHF. The CDR3 region has the DNA TGTGCCAGCAGCTTGACAGGGGGGAACCTTTCACCCCTCCACTTT.

V gene TRBV19 combines with J gene TRBJ2-2; TRBD2 might be the D (5 bases). V was clipped by 2 bases and J by 0 bases, with 10 bases between them. CDR3 length equals 16 residues. Germline CDR1 is LNHDA and CDR2 is SQIVND (reference sequence). The CDR3 DNA sequence: TGTGCCAGTAGTATATGGGAGCCCTCGAACACCGGGGAGCTGTTTTTT. Protein: CASSIWEPSNTGELFF. The full variable domain, its missing parts supplied by reference TRBV19 and TRBJ2-2, is DGGITQSPKYLFRKEGQNVTLSCEQNLNHDAMYWYRQDPGQGLRLIYYSQIVNDFQKGDIAEGYSVSREKKESFPLTVTSAQKNPTAFYLCASSIWEPSNTGELFFGEGSRLTVL.

This sequence joins TRBV28 and TRBJ2-1; TRBD1 agrees at 9 bases. CDR3 size: 15 residues. J lost 8 bases, V lost 3 bases, and 8 bases had no gene match. The germline gives CDR1 MDHEN, CDR2 SYDVKM. The CDR3 nucleotides read TGTGCCAGCAGTTTGCCGGGACAGGGAGGTCATGAGCAGTTCTTC. Translating gives CASSLPGQGGHEQFF.

The gene calls are TRBV28 and TRBJ2-5; 8 nucleotides align to TRBD2. The germline CDR1 and CDR2 sequences are MDHEN and SYDVKM. V lost 10 bases to trimming and J lost 5 bases; unmatched junction nucleotides: 18. The CDR3 runs to 16 residues. This chain's CDR3 is CATASGGRFFLETQYF. In DNA, the CDR3 is TGTGCCACCGCATCGGGGGGGCGGTTTTTTCTTGAGACCCAGTACTTC. The entire variable domain, with the rest obtained from reference TRBV28 and TRBJ2-5, is as follows: DVKVTQSSRYLVKRTGEKVFLECVQDMDHENMFWYRQDPGLGLRLIYFSYDVKMKEKGDIPEGYSVSREKKERFSLILESASTNQTSMYLCATASGGRFFLETQYFGPGTRLLVL.

CDR3 DNA sequence: TGCGCCAGCAGCCCGGACACTGAAAAACTGTTTTTT. Protein product: CASSPDTEKLFF. This chain links TRBV5-1 with TRBJ1-4, with a possible D match to TRBD1 (5 bases). The CDR3 runs 12 residues. Trimming stripped 4 bases from V and 7 bases from J, with 8 bases between. Germline loops: CDR1 SGHRS, CDR2 YFSETQ.

This rearrangement joins TRBV6-5 to TRBJ1-6, with TRBD1 as a possible D gene (5 bases). CDR3 size: 14 residues. Between the trimmed V and J ends, which lost 7 bases and 6 bases, there was a span of 13 bases. Germline CDR1 is MNHEY and CDR2 is SVGAGI. The CDR3: CASTIGRVNSPLHF. For the CDR3, the DNA is TGTGCCAGCACAATTGGCAGGGTTAATTCACCCCTCCACTTT.

The chain uses TRBV27 and TRBJ1-1; D is perhaps TRBD1 (5 bases). From germline, CDR1 is MNHEY and CDR2 SMNVEV (reference sequence). The CDR3 spans 14 residues. The V gene lost 5 bases and the J gene lost 5 bases, with 15 bases spanning the gap. CDR3: CASSNDRSGTEAFF. CDR3 DNA sequence: TGTGCCAGCAGTAACGACAGATCCGGGACTGAAGCTTTCTTT.

The chain uses TRBV27 and TRBJ1-2; D is possibly TRBD1 (6 bases). In germline, CDR1 is MNHEY, CDR2 SMNVEV (reference sequence). The CDR3 loop spans 12 amino acids. Trimming stripped 6 bases from V and 5 bases from J, with 10 bases between. CDR3 amino acids: CASRTTGYGYTF. CDR3 sequence (DNA): TGTGCCAGCAGGACCACAGGGTATGGCTACACCTTC.

The chain has TRBV5-1 and TRBJ2-7; 8 bases are a match to TRBD1. Germline values: CDR1 SGHRS, CDR2 YFSETQ. The V segment lost 2 bases and the J segment 3 bases; nucleotides outside the gene matches: 4. This CDR3 region has 14 residues. This CDR3 reads CASSFGQGLYEQYF. In DNA, the CDR3 is TGCGCCAGCAGCTTCGGACAGGGACTCTACGAGCAGTACTTC.

The rearrangement joins TRBV18 to TRBJ1-2; TRBD1 aligns across 8 bases. Germline values: CDR1 KGHSH, CDR2 LQKENI. Trimming cost V 5 bases and J 5 bases; bases outside gene matches: 13. The CDR3 runs 16 residues. The DNA for the CDR3 is TGTGCCAGCTCAGCCTCAACGGACAGGGCACTGTATGGCTACACCTTC. It translates to CASSASTDRALYGYTF.